This T cell receptor (beta chain) is drawn from a study of spatial heterogeneity in lung cancer. Whole-study context: Averaged across combinations, each unique TCR and UMI pairing appeared more than ten times in raw reads, which were uncorrected.

A single record per CDR3 protein comes from TCRdb applying MiXCR to the 5' RACE reads. The table lists 49,000 or so distinct CDR3 sequences, 12% of them singletons, with 42% in the top ten. This clonotype was seen many times. V was pared by 5 bases and J by 3 bases, with 5 bases between. This CDR3 region has 12 residues. Described time point: sample taken at primary tumor resection. Unsorted samples of tumor, nontumor lung or frozen PBMC had their whole RNA sequenced. The chain carries TRBV12-3 or TRBV12-4 and TRBJ2-1; D gene unclear. Sequencing was performed on PBMCs, taken at surgery. The receptor was isolated from a female donor with early-stage non-small cell lung cancer. CDR3 nucleotides: TGTGCCAGCAGTGCTGACTACAATGAGCAGTTCTTC. Translated: CASSADYNEQFF.